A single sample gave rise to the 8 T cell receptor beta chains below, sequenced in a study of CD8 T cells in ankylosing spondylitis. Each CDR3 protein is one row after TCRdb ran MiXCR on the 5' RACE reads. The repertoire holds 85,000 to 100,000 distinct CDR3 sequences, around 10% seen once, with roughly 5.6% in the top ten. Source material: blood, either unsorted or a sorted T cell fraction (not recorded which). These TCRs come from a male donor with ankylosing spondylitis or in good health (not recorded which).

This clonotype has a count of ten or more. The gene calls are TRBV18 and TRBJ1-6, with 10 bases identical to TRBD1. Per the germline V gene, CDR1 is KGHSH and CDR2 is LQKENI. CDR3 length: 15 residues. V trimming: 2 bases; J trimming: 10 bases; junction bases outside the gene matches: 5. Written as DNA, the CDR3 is TGTGCCAGCTCACCAACGGGACAGGGGCGATCACCCCTCCACTTT. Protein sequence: CASSPTGQGRSPLHF.

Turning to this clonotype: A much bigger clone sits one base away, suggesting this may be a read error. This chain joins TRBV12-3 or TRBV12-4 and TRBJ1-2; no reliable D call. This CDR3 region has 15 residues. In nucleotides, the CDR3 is TGTGCCAGCAGTTTAAGCGTGTTGGCAAACTATGACTACACCTTC. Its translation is CASSLSVLANYDYTF.

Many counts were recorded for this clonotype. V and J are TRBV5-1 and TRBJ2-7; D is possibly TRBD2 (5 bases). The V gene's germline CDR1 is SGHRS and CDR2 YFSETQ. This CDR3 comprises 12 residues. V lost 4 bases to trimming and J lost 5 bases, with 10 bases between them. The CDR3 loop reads CASSPGDHEQYF. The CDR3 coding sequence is TGCGCCAGCAGCCCCGGGGATCACGAGCAGTACTTC. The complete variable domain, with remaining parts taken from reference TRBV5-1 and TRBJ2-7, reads KAGVTQTPRYLIKTRGQQVTLSCSPISGHRSVSWYQQTPGQGLQFLFEYFSETQRNKGNFPGRFSGRQFSNSRSEMNVSTLELGDSALYLCASSPGDHEQYFGPGTRLTVT.

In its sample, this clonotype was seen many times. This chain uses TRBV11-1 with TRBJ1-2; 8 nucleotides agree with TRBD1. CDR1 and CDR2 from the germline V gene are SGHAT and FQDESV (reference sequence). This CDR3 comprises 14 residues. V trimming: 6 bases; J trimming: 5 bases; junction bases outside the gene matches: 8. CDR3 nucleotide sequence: TGTGCCAGCAGTCCCCCAGGGGGCGATTATGGCTACACCTTC. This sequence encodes CASSPPGGDYGYTF.

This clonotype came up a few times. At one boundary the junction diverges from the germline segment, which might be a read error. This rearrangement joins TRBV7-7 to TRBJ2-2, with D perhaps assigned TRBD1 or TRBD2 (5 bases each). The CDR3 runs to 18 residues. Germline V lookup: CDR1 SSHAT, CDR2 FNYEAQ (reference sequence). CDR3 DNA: TGTGCTAGCAGCCCCAAACCTTGGGACCCCTTGAACACCGGGGAGCTGTTTTTT. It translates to CASSPKPWDPLNTGELFF.

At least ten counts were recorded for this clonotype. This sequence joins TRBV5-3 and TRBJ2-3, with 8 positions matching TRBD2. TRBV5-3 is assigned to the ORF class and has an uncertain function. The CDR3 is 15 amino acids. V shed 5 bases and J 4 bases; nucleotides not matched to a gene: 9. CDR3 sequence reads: CARRRSGGAPDTQYF. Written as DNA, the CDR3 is TGTGCCAGAAGGAGATCCGGGGGGGCCCCAGATACGCAGTATTTT.

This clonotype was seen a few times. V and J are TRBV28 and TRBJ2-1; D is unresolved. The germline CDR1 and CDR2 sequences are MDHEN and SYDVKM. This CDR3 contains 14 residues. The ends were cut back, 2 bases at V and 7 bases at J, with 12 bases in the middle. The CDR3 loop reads CASSLLVDVNEQFF. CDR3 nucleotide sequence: TGTGCCAGCAGTTTACTGGTCGATGTAAATGAGCAGTTCTTC. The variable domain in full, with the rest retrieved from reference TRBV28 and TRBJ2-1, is DVKVTQSSRYLVKRTGEKVFLECVQDMDHENMFWYRQDPGLGLRLIYFSYDVKMKEKGDIPEGYSVSREKKERFSLILESASTNQTSMYLCASSLLVDVNEQFFGPGTRLTVL.

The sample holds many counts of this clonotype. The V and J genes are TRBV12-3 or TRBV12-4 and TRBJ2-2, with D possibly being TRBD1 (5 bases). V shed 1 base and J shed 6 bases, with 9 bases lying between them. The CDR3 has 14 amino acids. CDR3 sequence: CASSLVQGSGELFF. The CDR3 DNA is TGTGCCAGCAGTTTAGTTCAGGGTTCCGGGGAGCTGTTTTTT.